This T cell receptor (beta chain) comes out of a study of early T cells in non-severe SARS-CoV-2 infection. Study overall: Unsorted whole-blood RNA was sequenced in bulk, leaving chains unpaired. Findings and caveats of the study: CD4 and private specificities were missed by VDJdb matching, which favored anti-spike CD8 responses.

Unique molecular identifier tags were affixed to discrete cDNA molecules. TCRdb re-called the 5' RACE reads through MiXCR, storing one row per CDR3 protein. Altogether approximately 76,000 distinct CDR3 sequences are present, around an eighth being singletons, with the ten largest covering under 3%. V gave up 3 bases and J gave up 4 bases; unmatched junction bases: 12. The CDR3 runs to 17 residues. Germline CDR1 and CDR2: LNHDA and SQIVND (reference sequence). This clonotype was found many times. The antigen is unknown. Specimen: whole blood. This chain joins TRBV19 and TRBJ1-2; TRBD1 matches 9 bases. This clonotype originated in an adult who was a healthcare worker with PCR-confirmed SARS-CoV-2 infection or an uninfected control (not recorded which). The chain's CDR3 is CASSMALRDRVIYGYTF. CDR3 sequence (DNA): TGTGCCAGTAGTATGGCCCTCCGGGACAGGGTCATCTATGGCTACACCTTC.